Presented here are 5 T cell receptor beta chains from one specimen sequenced in a study of T cell responses to AZD1222 COVID-19 vaccine (dated by TCRdb to about 2021). The library was obtained by the immunoSEQ multiplex PCR assay. In its TCRdb copy, this immuneACCESS table keeps in-frame sequences only and misses some clones. Where compared with another copy, unresolved V genes explain less than half of these, and the others have no known cause. The sample data list tens of thousands of clones, and 84% of these were observed just once. The ten largest clones take up 9.5% to 10% of the sample. This specimen's time point label, interpreted: baseline before first vaccination. The sample in question was peripheral blood, obtained on day 0 of AZD1222 vaccination. Receptors originate from an adult in good health.

This chain links TRBV7-2 with TRBJ2-5, with a weak D call TRBD2 (6 bases). CDR3 size: 14 residues. CDR1 SGHTA and CDR2 FQGNSA come from the germline V gene. V was shortened by 5 bases and J by 4 bases, with 14 bases between the two germline ends. The chain's CDR3 is CASSVTRGAETQYF. The CDR3 DNA is TGTGCCAGCAGCGTGACTAGAGGAGCAGAGACCCAGTACTTC.

A remark on this clone: Mismatch with germline at one junction end may stem from a read error. The genes are TRBV9 and TRBJ1-2; D is possibly TRBD1 (6 bases). The germline V gene encodes CDR1 SGDLS and CDR2 YYNGEE. This CDR3 has 12 residues. The CDR3: CARRGRGGGYTF. CDR3 coding DNA: TGCGCCCGCCGCGGGCGGGGGGGCGGCTACACCTTC.

This clone was seen just once. The rearrangement links TRBV12-3 or TRBV12-4 to TRBJ1-2, with unresolved D. V was shortened by 5 bases and J by 4 bases, with 11 bases between the two germline ends. The CDR3 consists of 13 residues. CDR3: CASSPTWTYGYTF. In nucleotides, the CDR3 is TGTGCCAGCAGTCCCACGTGGACCTATGGCTACACCTTC.

The chain combines TRBV19 with TRBJ1-6, with D perhaps matching TRBD1 (6 bases). CDR1 and CDR2 (germline): LNHDA, SQIVND (reference sequence). CDR3 length equals 14 residues. Trimming stripped 4 bases from V and 7 bases from J, with 11 bases between. CDR3 nucleotides: TGTGCCAGTAGTACAGGGGAAAGAAATTCACCCCTCCACTTT. This translates into CASSTGERNSPLHF. Filled out from reference TRBV19 and TRBJ1-6, the complete variable domain reads DGGITQSPKYLFRKEGQNVTLSCEQNLNHDAMYWYRQDPGQGLRLIYYSQIVNDFQKGDIAEGYSVSREKKESFPLTVTSAQKNPTAFYLCASSTGERNSPLHFGNGTRLTVT.

The table lists this clone with a count of one. V usage is TRBV15 and J usage is TRBJ1-2; unclear D gene. CDR3 size: 14 residues. The germline V gene has CDR1 LNHNV and CDR2 YYDKDF (reference sequence). Trimming shortened V by 0 bases and J by 6 bases, and 11 bases separated the two germline ends. The CDR3 DNA sequence: TGTGCCACCAGCAGAGATCGCGGGTTTGATGGCTACACCTTC. Its protein product is CATSRDRGFDGYTF.